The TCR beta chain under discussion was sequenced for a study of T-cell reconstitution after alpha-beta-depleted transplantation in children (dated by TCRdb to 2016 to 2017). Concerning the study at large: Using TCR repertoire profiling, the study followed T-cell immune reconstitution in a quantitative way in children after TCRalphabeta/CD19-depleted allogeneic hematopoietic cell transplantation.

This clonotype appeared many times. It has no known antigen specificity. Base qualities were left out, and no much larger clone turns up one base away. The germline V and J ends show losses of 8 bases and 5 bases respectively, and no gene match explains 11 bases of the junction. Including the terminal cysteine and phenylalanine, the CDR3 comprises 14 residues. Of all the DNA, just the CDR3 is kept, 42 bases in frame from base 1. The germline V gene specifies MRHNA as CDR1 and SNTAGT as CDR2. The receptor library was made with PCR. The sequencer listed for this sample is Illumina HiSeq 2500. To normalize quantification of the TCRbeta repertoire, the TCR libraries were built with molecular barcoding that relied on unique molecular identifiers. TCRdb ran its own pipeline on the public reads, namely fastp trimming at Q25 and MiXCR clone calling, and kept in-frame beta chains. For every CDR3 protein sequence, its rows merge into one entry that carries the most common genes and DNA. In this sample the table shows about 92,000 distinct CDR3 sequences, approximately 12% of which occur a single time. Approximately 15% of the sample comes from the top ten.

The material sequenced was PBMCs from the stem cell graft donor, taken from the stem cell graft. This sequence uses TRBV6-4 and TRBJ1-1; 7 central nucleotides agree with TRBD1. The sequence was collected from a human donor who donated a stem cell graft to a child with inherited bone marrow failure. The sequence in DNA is TGTGCCAGCGCTCTATCTACAGGGGAAACTGAAGCTTTCTTT. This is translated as CASALSTGETEAFF.